Sequencing of this TCR beta chain was carried out in a study of shared clonotypes between healthy human individuals. For the study at large: In total, the donors were a couple of women and a few men aged 18 to 49. Each donor contributed plates that comprised three CD4 naive, three CD4 memory, two CD8 naive and one CD8 memory.

J lost 5 bases, V lost 8 bases, and 4 bases had no gene match. The CDR3 totals 15 residues. Looked up from germline, CDR1 is SNHLY and CDR2 is FYNNEI. 200 to 250 ng DNA, about 30,000 T cell genomes, went into each sorted-subset replicate PCR. Generated by immunoSEQ multiplex PCR, the TCRdb table keeps only in-frame clones and is missing some. The sample yields roughly 1,500,000 clones, nearly 99% seen once. What was sequenced was naive CD4+ T cells sorted from blood. Specified subset: CD45RA+ positively selected. This sequence originates from a man younger than 45 in good health. The V gene is TRBV2, the J gene TRBJ2-2; 14 bases agree with TRBD2. This CDR3 reads CASGTSGRLTGELFF. In DNA form, the CDR3 reads TGTGCCAGCGGGACTAGCGGGAGATTAACCGGGGAGCTGTTTTTT.